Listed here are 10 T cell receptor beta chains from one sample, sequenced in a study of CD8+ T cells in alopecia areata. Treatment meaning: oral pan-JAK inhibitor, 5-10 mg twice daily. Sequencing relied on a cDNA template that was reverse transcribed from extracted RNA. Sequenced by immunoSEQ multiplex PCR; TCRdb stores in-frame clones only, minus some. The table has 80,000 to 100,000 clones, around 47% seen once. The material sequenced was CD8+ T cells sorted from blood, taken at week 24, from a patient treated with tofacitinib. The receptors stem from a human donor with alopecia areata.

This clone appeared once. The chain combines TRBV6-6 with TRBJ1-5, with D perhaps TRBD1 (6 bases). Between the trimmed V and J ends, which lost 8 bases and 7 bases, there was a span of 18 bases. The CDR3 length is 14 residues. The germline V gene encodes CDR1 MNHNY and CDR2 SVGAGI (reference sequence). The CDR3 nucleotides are TGTGCCAGCTCGGCACAGGGCGATCGGCAGCCCCAGCATTTT. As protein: CASSAQGDRQPQHF.

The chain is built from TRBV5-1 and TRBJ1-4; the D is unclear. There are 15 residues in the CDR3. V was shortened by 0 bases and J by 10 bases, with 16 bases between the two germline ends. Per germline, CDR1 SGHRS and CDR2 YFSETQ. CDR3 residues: CASSLEDYPSGKLFF. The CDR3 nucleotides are TGCGCCAGCAGCTTGGAGGACTACCCTTCTGGAAAACTGTTTTTT. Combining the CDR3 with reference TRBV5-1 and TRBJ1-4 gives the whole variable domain KAGVTQTPRYLIKTRGQQVTLSCSPISGHRSVSWYQQTPGQGLQFLFEYFSETQRNKGNFPGRFSGRQFSNSRSEMNVSTLELGDSALYLCASSLEDYPSGKLFFGSGTQLSVL.

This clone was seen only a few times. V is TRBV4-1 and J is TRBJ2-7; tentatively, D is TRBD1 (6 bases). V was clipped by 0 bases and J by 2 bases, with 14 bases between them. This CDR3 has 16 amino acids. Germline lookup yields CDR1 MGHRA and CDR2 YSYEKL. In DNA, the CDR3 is TGCGCCAGCAGCCAAGATAGCAGGGGCGAGACCTACGAGCAGTACTTC. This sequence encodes CASSQDSRGETYEQYF.

This CDR3 reads CASSQRSAGGPRGEQFF. The CDR3 coding sequence is TGCGCCAGCAGCCAAAGGTCGGCGGGAGGGCCCCGGGGTGAGCAGTTCTTC. The chain is built from TRBV4-3 and TRBJ2-1; 9 nucleotides align to TRBD2. The germline gives CDR1 LGHNA, CDR2 YSLEER. Trimming at V came to 2 bases and at J to 9 bases, leaving 14 bases not matched to a gene. There are 17 residues in the CDR3.

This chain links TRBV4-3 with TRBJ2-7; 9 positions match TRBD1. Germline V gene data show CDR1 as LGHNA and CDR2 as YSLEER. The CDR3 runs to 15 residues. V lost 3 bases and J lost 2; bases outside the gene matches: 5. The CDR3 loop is CASSQHGTGPYEQYF. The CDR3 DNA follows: TGCGCCAGCAGCCAGCACGGGACAGGGCCCTACGAGCAGTACTTC.

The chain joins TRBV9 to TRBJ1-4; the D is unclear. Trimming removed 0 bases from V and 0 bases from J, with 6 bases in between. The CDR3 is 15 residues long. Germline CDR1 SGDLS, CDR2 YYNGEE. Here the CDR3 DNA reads TGTGCCAGCAGCGTAGGAGGCCCAACTAATGAAAAACTGTTTTTT. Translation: CASSVGGPTNEKLFF.

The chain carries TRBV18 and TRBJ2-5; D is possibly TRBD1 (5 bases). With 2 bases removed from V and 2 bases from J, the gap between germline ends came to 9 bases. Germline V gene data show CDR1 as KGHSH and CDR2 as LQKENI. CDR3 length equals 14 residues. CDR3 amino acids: CASSPKGDQETQYF. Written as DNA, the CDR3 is TGTGCCAGCTCACCAAAAGGGGATCAAGAGACCCAGTACTTC.

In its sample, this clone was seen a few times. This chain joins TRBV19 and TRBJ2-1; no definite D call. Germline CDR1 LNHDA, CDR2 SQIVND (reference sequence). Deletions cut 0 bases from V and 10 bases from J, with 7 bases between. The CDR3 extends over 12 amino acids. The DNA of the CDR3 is TGTGCCAGTAGTATAGATCGTAACGAGCAGTTCTTC. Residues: CASSIDRNEQFF.

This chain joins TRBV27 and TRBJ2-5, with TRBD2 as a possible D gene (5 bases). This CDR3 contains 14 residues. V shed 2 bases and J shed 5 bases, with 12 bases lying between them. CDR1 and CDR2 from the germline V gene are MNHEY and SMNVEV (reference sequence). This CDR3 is CASSLDLAGETQYF. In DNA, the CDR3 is TGTGCCAGCAGTTTAGATCTAGCCGGGGAGACCCAGTACTTC.

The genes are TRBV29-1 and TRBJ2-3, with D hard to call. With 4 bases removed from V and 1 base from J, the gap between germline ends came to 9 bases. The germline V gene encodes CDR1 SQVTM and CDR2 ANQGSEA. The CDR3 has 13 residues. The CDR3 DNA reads TGCAGCGTTGCGCTCAGCCGCACAGATACGCAGTATTTT. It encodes CSVALSRTDTQYF.